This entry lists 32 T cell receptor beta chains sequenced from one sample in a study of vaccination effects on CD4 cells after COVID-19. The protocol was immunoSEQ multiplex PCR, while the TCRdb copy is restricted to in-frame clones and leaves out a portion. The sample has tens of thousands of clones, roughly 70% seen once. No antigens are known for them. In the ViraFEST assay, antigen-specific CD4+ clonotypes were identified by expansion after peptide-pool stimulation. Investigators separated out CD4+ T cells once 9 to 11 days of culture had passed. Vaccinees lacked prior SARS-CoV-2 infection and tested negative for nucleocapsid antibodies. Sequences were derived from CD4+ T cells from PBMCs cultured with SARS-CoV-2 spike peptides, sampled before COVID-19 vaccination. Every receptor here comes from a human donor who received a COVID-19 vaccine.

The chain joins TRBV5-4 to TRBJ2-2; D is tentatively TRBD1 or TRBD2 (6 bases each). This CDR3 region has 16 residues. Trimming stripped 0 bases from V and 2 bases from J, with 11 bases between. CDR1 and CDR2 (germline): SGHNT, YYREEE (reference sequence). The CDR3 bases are TGTGCCAGCAGCTTGGATGGGGGGCACAACACCGGGGAGCTGTTTTTT. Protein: CASSLDGGHNTGELFF.

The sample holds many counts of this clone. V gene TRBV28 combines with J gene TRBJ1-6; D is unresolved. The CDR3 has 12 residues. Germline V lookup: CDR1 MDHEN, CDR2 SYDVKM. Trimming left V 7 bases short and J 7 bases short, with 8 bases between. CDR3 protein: CASKEWNSPLHF. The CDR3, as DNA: TGTGCCAGCAAGGAGTGGAATTCACCCCTCCACTTT.

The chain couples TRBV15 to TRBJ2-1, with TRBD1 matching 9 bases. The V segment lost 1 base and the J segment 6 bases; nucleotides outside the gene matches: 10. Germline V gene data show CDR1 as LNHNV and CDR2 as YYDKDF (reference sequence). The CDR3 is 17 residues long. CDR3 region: CATSRGSGTGYINEQFF. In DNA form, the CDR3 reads TGTGCCACCAGCAGAGGCTCTGGGACAGGGTACATCAATGAGCAGTTCTTC.

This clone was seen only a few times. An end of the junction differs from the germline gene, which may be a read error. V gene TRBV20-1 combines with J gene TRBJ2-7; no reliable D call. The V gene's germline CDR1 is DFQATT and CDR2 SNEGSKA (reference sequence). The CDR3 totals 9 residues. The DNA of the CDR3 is TGCAGTGCTAGCCCTAAGTACCACTTC. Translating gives CSASPKYHF.

For the CDR3, the DNA is TGTGCCAGCAGTTTATCGGGGACAAGTAACACTGAAGCTTTCTTT. Protein: CASSLSGTSNTEAFF. This chain joins TRBV27 and TRBJ1-1; tentative D call: TRBD1 (6 bases). The CDR3 length is 15 residues. V dropped 0 bases and J dropped 2 bases, with 10 bases sitting between them. The germline gives CDR1 MNHEY, CDR2 SMNVEV (reference sequence).

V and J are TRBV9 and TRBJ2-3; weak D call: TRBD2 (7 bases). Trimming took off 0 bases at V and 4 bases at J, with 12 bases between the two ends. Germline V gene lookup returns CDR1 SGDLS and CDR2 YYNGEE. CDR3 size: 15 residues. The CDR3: CASSVERGASDTQYF. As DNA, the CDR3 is TGTGCCAGCAGCGTAGAACGGGGGGCATCAGATACGCAGTATTTT.

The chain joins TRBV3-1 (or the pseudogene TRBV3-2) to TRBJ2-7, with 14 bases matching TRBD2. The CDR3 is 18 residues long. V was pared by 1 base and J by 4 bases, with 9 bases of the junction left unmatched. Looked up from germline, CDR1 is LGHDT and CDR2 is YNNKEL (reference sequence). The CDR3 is CASSQGLAGGPVRYEQYF. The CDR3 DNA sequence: TGTGCCAGCAGCCAAGGACTAGCGGGAGGGCCGGTCCGTTACGAGCAGTACTTC.

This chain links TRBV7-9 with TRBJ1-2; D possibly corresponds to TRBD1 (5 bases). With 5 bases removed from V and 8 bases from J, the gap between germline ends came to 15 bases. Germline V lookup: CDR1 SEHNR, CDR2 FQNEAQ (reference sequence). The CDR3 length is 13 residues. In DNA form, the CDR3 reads TGTGCCAGCAGCCGGACACGGGGGTACGGCTACACCTTC. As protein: CASSRTRGYGYTF. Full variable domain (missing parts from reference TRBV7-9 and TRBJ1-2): DTGVSQNPRHKITKRGQNVTFRCDPISEHNRLYWYRQTLGQGPEFLTYFQNEAQLEKSRLLSDRFSAERPKGSFSTLEIQRTEQGDSAMYLCASSRTRGYGYTFGSGTRLTVV.

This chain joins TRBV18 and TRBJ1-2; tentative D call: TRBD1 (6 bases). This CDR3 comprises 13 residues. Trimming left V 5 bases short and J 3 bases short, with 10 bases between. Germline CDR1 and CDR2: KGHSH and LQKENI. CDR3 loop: CASSGGVDYGYTF. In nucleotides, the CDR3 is TGTGCCAGCTCAGGGGGCGTAGACTATGGCTACACCTTC.

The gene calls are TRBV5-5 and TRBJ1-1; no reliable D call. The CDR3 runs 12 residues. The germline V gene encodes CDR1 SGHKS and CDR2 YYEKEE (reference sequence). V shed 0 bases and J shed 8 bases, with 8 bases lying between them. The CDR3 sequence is CASSLEGGEAFF. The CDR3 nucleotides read TGTGCCAGCAGCTTGGAGGGTGGAGAAGCTTTCTTT. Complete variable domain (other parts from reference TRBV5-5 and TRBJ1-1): DAGVTQSPTHLIKTRGQQVTLRCSPISGHKSVSWYQQVLGQGPQFIFQYYEKEERGRGNFPDRFSARQFPNYSSELNVNALLLGDSALYLCASSLEGGEAFFGQGTRLTVV.

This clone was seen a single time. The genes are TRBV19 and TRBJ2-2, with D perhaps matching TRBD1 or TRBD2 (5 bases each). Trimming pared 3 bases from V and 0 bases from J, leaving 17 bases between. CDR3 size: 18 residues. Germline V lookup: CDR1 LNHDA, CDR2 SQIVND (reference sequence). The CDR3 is CASSIYRGPLSNTGELFF. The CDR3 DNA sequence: TGTGCCAGTAGTATTTACCGGGGCCCGCTTTCGAACACCGGGGAGCTGTTTTTT.

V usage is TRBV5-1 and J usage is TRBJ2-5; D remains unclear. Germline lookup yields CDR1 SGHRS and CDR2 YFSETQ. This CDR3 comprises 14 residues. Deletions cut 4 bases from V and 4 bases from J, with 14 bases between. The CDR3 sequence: CASSRRGRGETQYF. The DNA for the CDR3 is TGCGCCAGCAGCCGACGTGGACGAGGAGAGACCCAGTACTTC.

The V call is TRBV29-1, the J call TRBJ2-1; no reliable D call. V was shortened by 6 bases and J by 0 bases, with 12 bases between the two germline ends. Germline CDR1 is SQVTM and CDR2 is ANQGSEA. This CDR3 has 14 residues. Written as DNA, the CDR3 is TGCAGCGTCCCCCGCGGTTACTCCTACAATGAGCAGTTCTTC. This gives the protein CSVPRGYSYNEQFF.

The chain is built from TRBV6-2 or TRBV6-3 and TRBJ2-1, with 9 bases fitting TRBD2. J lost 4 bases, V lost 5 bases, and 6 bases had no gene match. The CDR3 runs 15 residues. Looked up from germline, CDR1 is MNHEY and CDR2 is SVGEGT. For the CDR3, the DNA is TGTGCCAGCAGTGTTAGCGGGGGTGGTTACAATGAGCAGTTCTTC. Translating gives CASSVSGGGYNEQFF.

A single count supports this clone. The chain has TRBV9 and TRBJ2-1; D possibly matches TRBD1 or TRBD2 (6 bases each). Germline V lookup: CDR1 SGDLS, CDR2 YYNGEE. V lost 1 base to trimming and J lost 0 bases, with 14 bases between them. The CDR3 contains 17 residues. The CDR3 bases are TGTGCCAGCAGCGTACGTGGGGGGCCCCACTCCTACAATGAGCAGTTCTTC. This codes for CASSVRGGPHSYNEQFF.

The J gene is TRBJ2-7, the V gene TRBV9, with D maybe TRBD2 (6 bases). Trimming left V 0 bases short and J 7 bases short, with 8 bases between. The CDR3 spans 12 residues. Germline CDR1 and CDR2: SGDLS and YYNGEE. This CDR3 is CASSVDGGEQYF. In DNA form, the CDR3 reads TGTGCCAGCAGCGTAGATGGGGGGGAGCAGTACTTC.

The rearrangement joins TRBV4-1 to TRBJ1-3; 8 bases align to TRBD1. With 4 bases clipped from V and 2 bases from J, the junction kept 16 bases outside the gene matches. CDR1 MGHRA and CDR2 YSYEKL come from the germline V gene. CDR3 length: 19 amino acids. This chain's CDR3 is CASSRYQTLVQGAGNTIYF. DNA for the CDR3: TGCGCCAGCAGCCGATACCAAACATTGGTACAGGGGGCTGGAAACACCATATATTTT.

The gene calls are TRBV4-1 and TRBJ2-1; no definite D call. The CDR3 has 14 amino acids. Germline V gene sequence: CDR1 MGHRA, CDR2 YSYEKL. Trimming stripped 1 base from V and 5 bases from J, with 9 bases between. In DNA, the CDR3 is TGCGCCAGCAGCCAAGTTTTGAAAAACAATGAGCAGTTCTTC. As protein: CASSQVLKNNEQFF.

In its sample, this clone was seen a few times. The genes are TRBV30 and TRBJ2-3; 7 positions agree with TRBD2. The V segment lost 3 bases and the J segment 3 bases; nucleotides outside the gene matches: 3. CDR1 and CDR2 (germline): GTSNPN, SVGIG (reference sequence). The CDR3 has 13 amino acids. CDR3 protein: CAWRLSGTDTQYF. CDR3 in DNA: TGTGCCTGGAGGCTTAGCGGGACAGATACGCAGTATTTT.

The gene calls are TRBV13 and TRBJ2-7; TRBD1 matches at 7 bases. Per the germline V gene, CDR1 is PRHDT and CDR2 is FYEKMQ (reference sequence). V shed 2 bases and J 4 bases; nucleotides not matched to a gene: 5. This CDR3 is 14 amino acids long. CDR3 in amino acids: CASSLQGVEYEQYF. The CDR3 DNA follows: TGTGCCAGCAGCTTACAGGGGGTCGAGTACGAGCAGTACTTC. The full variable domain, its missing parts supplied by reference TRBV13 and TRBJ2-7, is AAGVIQSPRHLIKEKRETATLKCYPIPRHDTVYWYQQGPGQDPQFLISFYEKMQSDKGSIPDRFSAQQFSDYHSELNMSSLELGDSALYFCASSLQGVEYEQYFGPGTRLTVT.

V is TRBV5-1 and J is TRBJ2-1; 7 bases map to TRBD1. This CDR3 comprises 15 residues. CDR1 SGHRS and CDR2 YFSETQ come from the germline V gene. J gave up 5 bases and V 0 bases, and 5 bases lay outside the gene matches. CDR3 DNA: TGCGCCAGCAGCTTGGCCGGGACAGCCGACAATGAGCAGTTCTTC. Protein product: CASSLAGTADNEQFF.

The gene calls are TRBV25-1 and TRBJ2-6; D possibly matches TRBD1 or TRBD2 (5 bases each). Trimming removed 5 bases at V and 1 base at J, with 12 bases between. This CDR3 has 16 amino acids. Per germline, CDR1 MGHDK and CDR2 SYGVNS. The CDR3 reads CASSRGTGSGANVLTF. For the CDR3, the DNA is TGTGCCAGCAGTCGAGGGACGGGTTCTGGGGCCAACGTCCTGACTTTC.

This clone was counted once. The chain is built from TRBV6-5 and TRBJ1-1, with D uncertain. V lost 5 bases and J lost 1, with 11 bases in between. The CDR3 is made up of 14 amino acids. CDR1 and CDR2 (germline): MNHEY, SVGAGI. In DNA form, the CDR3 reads TGTGCCAGCAGTCTTCGGCCCTCGAACACTGAAGCTTTCTTT. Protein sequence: CASSLRPSNTEAFF.

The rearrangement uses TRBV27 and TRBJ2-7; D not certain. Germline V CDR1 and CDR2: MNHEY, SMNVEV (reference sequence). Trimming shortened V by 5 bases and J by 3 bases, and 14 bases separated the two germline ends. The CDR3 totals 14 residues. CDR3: CASSLASPNYEQYF. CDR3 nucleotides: TGTGCCAGCAGTCTGGCTTCTCCTAACTACGAGCAGTACTTC.

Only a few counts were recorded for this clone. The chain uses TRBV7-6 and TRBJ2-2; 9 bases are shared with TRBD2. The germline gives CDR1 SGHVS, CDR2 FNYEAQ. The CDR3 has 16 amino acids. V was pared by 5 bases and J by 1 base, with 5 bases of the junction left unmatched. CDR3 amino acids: CASSIRLAENTGELFF. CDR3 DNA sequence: TGTGCCAGCAGCATAAGACTAGCGGAGAACACCGGGGAGCTGTTTTTT.

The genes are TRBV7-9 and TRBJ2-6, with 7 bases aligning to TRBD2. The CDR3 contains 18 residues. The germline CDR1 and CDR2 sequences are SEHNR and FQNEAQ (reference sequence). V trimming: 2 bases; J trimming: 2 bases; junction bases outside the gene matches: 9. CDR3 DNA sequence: TGTGCCAGCAGCTTAAAGCAGGGACTAAGGACTGGGGCCAACGTCCTGACTTTC. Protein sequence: CASSLKQGLRTGANVLTF. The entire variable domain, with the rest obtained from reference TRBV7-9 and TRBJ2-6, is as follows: DTGVSQNPRHKITKRGQNVTFRCDPISEHNRLYWYRQTLGQGPEFLTYFQNEAQLEKSRLLSDRFSAERPKGSFSTLEIQRTEQGDSAMYLCASSLKQGLRTGANVLTFGAGSRLTVL.

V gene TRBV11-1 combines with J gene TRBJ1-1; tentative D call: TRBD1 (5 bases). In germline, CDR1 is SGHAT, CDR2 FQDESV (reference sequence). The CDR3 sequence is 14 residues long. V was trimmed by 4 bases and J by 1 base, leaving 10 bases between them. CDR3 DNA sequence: TGTGCCAGCAGCTCCCTGACAGCGAACACTGAAGCTTTCTTT. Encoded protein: CASSSLTANTEAFF.

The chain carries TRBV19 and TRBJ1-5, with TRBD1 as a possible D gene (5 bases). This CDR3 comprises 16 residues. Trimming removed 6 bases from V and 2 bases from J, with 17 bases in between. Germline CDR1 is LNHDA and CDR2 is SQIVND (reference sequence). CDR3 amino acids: CASSISRVGGNQPQHF. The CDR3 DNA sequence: TGTGCCAGTAGCATCTCCAGGGTCGGCGGCAATCAGCCCCAGCATTTT.

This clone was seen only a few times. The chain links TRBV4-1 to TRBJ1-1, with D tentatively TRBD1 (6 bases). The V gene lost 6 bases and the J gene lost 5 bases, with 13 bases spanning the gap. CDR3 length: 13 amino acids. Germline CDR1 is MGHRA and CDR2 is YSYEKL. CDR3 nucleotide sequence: TGCGCCAGCAGGCGGGGGCAGAGTACTGAAGCTTTCTTT. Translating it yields CASRRGQSTEAFF.

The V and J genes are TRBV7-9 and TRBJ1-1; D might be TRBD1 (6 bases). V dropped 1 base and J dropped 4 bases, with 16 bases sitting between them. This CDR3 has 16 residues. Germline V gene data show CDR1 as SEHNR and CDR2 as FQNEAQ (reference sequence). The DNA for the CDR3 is TGTGCCAGCAGCTTAGGTCGGCAGGGGTTCGCCACTGAAGCTTTCTTT. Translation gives CASSLGRQGFATEAFF. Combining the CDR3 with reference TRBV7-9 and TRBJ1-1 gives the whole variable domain DTGVSQNPRHKITKRGQNVTFRCDPISEHNRLYWYRQTLGQGPEFLTYFQNEAQLEKSRLLSDRFSAERPKGSFSTLEIQRTEQGDSAMYLCASSLGRQGFATEAFFGQGTRLTVV.

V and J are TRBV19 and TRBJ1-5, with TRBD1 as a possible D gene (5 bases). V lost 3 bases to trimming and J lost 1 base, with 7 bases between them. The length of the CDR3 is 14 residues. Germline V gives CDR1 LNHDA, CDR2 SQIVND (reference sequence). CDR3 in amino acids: CASSMRGSNQPQHF. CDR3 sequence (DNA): TGTGCCAGTAGTATGAGGGGCAGCAATCAGCCCCAGCATTTT.

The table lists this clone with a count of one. CDR3 sequence reads: CASSVRAAGGGTDTQYF. CDR3 nucleotide sequence: TGTGCCAGCAGCGTGCGTGCAGCGGGAGGGGGCACAGATACGCAGTATTTT. V and J are TRBV7-8 and TRBJ2-3; the match to TRBD2 covers 10 bases. Germline CDR1 reads SGHVS; CDR2 reads FQNEAQ. The V segment lost 5 bases and the J segment 1 base; nucleotides outside the gene matches: 9. The CDR3 is 17 amino acids.